The present entry profiles one TCR beta chain with its context. The data stem from a study of blood T cell repertoires in COVID-19. Overall study context: Some COVID-19 samples were acute and others convalescent; all came from the United States, Italy and Spain. The analysed material was cDNA or gDNA that came from T cells, B-cell-depleted T cells, or PBMCs.

A Seattle source enrolled patients during active infection and followed them longitudinally. V shed 2 bases and J 0 bases; nucleotides not matched to a gene: 12. This CDR3 comprises 18 residues. CDR1 and CDR2 (germline): ENHRY, SYGVKD. Per the original data handling: Researchers report that nucleated cell counts were estimated from reference gene primer amplification. The method was immunoSEQ multiplex PCR; TCRdb's version includes in-frame clones alone and lacks a portion of them. V and J calls plus clone size are reproduced from that table; the DNA served to infer D and trimming. The sample records approximately 100,000 clones, over 85% being singletons.

This TCR was sampled from a human donor with COVID-19, enrolled during active disease. The donor label of this sample is uncertain. Sequencing was carried out using peripheral blood. This chain joins TRBV10-3 and TRBJ2-7; 8 bases are shared with TRBD2. The CDR3 DNA reads TGTGCCATCAGTGAGAGGGGGGTGATGGCGGGAGGCTCCTACGAGCAGTACTTC. Protein product: CAISERGVMAGGSYEQYF.